The rows below give T cell receptor beta chains drawn from one sample of a study of CD8 T cells in Susac syndrome. TCRdb re-called the immunoSEQ multiplex PCR reads through MiXCR, storing one row per CDR3 protein. The repertoire includes approximately 94,000 distinct CDR3 sequences, about 95% of them detected once, and 0.3% sits in the top ten. Material for sequencing was CD8+ T cells from PBMCs. The receptors derive from a human donor with Susac syndrome. Both conserved end residues are part of each CDR3. The order of the fields is clone size, J gene, V gene, D gene, CDR3 protein, CDR3 DNA. A D gene is named only where the DNA matches it firmly. Clone size is not always given. Where it is, it says once, few, many or a class for expanded clones.

clone size: -
J gene: TRBJ1-5
V gene: TRBV12-3/TRBV12-4
D gene: -
CDR3 protein: CASGEGVQPQHF
CDR3 DNA: TGTGCCAGCGGCGAGGGGGTTCAGCCCCAGCATTTT

clone size: -
J gene: TRBJ1-2
V gene: TRBV29-1
D gene: -
CDR3 protein: CSAETPLANYGYTF
CDR3 DNA: TGCAGCGCGGAGACACCTCTAGCTAACTATGGCTACACCTTC

clone size: once
J gene: TRBJ1-2
V gene: TRBV29-1
D gene: -
CDR3 protein: CSAPTREGYTF
CDR3 DNA: TGCAGCGCTCCTACCCGAGAAGGCTACACCTTC

clone size: many
J gene: TRBJ2-5
V gene: TRBV18
D gene: -
CDR3 protein: CASSLQETQYF
CDR3 DNA: TGTGCCAGCAGCCTACAAGAGACCCAGTACTTC

clone size: -
J gene: TRBJ1-1
V gene: TRBV5-4
D gene: -
CDR3 protein: CASSSRTDPTEAFF
CDR3 DNA: TGTGCCAGCAGCTCACGGACAGATCCCACTGAAGCTTTCTTT

clone size: -
J gene: TRBJ2-1
V gene: TRBV14
D gene: -
CDR3 protein: CASSHPSSYNEQFF
CDR3 DNA: TGTGCCAGCAGCCATCCTAGCAGCTACAATGAGCAGTTCTTC

clone size: -
J gene: TRBJ1-5
V gene: TRBV7-9
D gene: TRBD1
CDR3 protein: CASSPLDRGNQPQHF
CDR3 DNA: TGTGCCAGCAGCCCCTTGGACAGGGGAAATCAGCCCCAGCATTTT

clone size: once
J gene: TRBJ2-7
V gene: TRBV11-2
D gene: TRBD1
CDR3 protein: CASSLGTGIYEQYF
CDR3 DNA: TGTGCCAGCAGCTTAGGGACAGGAATCTACGAGCAGTACTTC

clone size: -
J gene: TRBJ2-7
V gene: TRBV9
D gene: -
CDR3 protein: CASSEDVGSYEQYF
CDR3 DNA: TGTGCCAGCAGTGAAGATGTGGGTTCCTACGAGCAGTACTTC

clone size: -
J gene: TRBJ2-3
V gene: TRBV6-5
D gene: TRBD1
CDR3 protein: CASSYSIGQGNPDTQYF
CDR3 DNA: TGTGCCAGCAGTTACTCGATCGGACAGGGGAACCCAGATACGCAGTATTTT

clone size: once
J gene: TRBJ2-5
V gene: TRBV11-2
D gene: -
CDR3 protein: CASSPPGRSVETQYF
CDR3 DNA: TGTGCCAGCAGCCCCCCCGGCAGGTCGGTGGAGACCCAGTACTTC

clone size: -
J gene: TRBJ1-1
V gene: TRBV12-3/TRBV12-4
D gene: -
CDR3 protein: CASRLFGMNTEAFF
CDR3 DNA: TGTGCCAGCAGACTTTTCGGGATGAACACTGAAGCTTTCTTT

clone size: -
J gene: TRBJ2-3
V gene: TRBV9
D gene: -
CDR3 protein: CASSGSTDTQYF
CDR3 DNA: TGTGCCAGCAGCGGGAGCACAGATACGCAGTATTTT

clone size: -
J gene: TRBJ2-5
V gene: TRBV18
D gene: -
CDR3 protein: CASSPRQAEETQYF
CDR3 DNA: TGTGCCAGCTCACCACGACAGGCTGAAGAGACCCAGTACTTC

clone size: -
J gene: TRBJ2-3
V gene: TRBV7-9
D gene: TRBD2
CDR3 protein: CASSSLRERDFTDTQYF
CDR3 DNA: TGTGCCAGCAGCTCCCTACGGGAGCGGGACTTCACAGATACGCAGTATTTT

clone size: -
J gene: TRBJ2-7
V gene: TRBV28
D gene: TRBD2
CDR3 protein: CASTGAGDYEQYF
CDR3 DNA: TGTGCCAGCACTGGGGCGGGAGACTACGAGCAGTACTTC

clone size: -
J gene: TRBJ2-5
V gene: TRBV27
D gene: -
CDR3 protein: CASSRTMGETQYF
CDR3 DNA: TGTGCCAGCAGTCGCACTATGGGAGAGACCCAGTACTTC

clone size: -
J gene: TRBJ2-1
V gene: TRBV5-1
D gene: -
CDR3 protein: CASSWETGYNEQFF
CDR3 DNA: TGCGCCAGCAGCTGGGAAACAGGCTACAATGAGCAGTTCTTC

clone size: -
J gene: TRBJ2-3
V gene: TRBV29-1
D gene: -
CDR3 protein: CSVGAGWSDTQYF
CDR3 DNA: TGCAGCGTTGGGGCAGGGTGGTCCGATACGCAGTATTTT

clone size: -
J gene: TRBJ2-7
V gene: TRBV20-1
D gene: TRBD1
CDR3 protein: CSARKGQGAYEQYF
CDR3 DNA: TGCAGTGCTAGAAAGGGACAGGGGGCCTACGAGCAGTACTTC